The 9 T cell receptor beta chains below come from one sample, sequenced in a study of T cell responses to AZD1222 COVID-19 vaccine (dated by TCRdb to the early 2020s). Library construction relied on the immunoSEQ multiplex PCR assay. TCRdb's version of the immuneACCESS table is confined to in-frame rearrangements and falls short of the full clone set. An unresolved V gene accounts for under half of the shortfall where checked; the remainder is of unknown origin. The sample table contains around 87,000 clones; only one count was recorded for approximately 91% of them. The leading ten clones occupy approximately 21% of the sample. Taken with the paper, the label for time point translates to: baseline before first vaccination. The sequences come from peripheral blood, collected on day 0 of AZD1222 vaccination. These receptors originate from an adult in good health.

CDR3 in DNA: TGTGCCAGCAGCCACAGGCTAGCGGGGGAAGAGACCCAGTACTTC. As protein: CASSHRLAGEETQYF. The chain recombines TRBV5-4 with TRBJ2-5; 10 nucleotides line up with TRBD2. Per germline, CDR1 SGHNT and CDR2 YYREEE (reference sequence). The CDR3 has 15 amino acids. The J segment lost 3 bases and the V segment lost 4 bases, leaving 6 bases of the junction unmatched.

The chain is built from TRBV7-9 and TRBJ2-1, with 7 bases that match TRBD1. The V segment lost 7 bases and the J segment 3 bases; nucleotides outside the gene matches: 9. The CDR3 loop spans 15 amino acids. Germline V CDR1 and CDR2: SEHNR, FQNEAQ (reference sequence). The CDR3 sequence is CASTIQGNVYNEQFF. For the CDR3, the DNA is TGTGCCAGCACCATACAGGGGAATGTCTACAATGAGCAGTTCTTC.

The chain has TRBV5-1 and TRBJ2-7; the D gene could be TRBD1 or TRBD2 (6 bases each). The ends were cut back, 6 bases at V and 4 bases at J, with 23 bases in the middle. Germline V gene data show CDR1 as SGHRS and CDR2 as YFSETQ. There are 16 residues in the CDR3. The DNA of the CDR3 is TGCGCCAGCAAATTGTCCCCGGGGGCCACCTATTACGAGCAGTACTTC. Amino acid sequence: CASKLSPGATYYEQYF.

This clone has a single count. This chain links TRBV5-1 with TRBJ2-2; 8 bases match TRBD1. This CDR3 spans 16 amino acids. V was pared by 0 bases and J by 6 bases, with 7 bases of the junction left unmatched. Germline loops: CDR1 SGHRS, CDR2 YFSETQ. CDR3 loop: CASSLEVDRAPGELFF. The CDR3 nucleotides read TGCGCCAGCAGCTTGGAGGTGGACAGGGCCCCCGGGGAGCTGTTTTTT.

The chain couples TRBV12-3 or TRBV12-4 to TRBJ2-2; D gene uncertain. The ends were cut back, 8 bases at V and 5 bases at J, with 9 bases in the middle. There are 12 residues in the CDR3. The CDR3 nucleotides read TGTGCCAGCTCTAGGCGGACCGGGGAGCTGTTTTTT. Protein product: CASSRRTGELFF.

The V and J genes are TRBV27 and TRBJ1-6; D is uncertain. Germline-derived CDR1 and CDR2 are MNHEY and SMNVEV (reference sequence). V shed 4 bases and J shed 9 bases, with 19 bases lying between them. The CDR3 extends over 16 amino acids. CDR3 residues: CASSSGRTFVGSPLHF. DNA for the CDR3: TGTGCCAGCAGTTCCGGACGGACCTTCGTTGGTTCACCCCTCCACTTT.

J is TRBJ1-6 and V is TRBV5-6; D remains unclear. CDR1 is SGHDT and CDR2 is YYEEEE in the germline V gene. V was cut by 4 bases and J by 8 bases, with 28 bases left in between. CDR3 length: 19 amino acids. The CDR3 coding sequence is TGTGCCAGCAGCACATACCAGTTGGGGTCTTCTGTGGGTGATTCACCCCTCCACTTT. Its protein is CASSTYQLGSSVGDSPLHF.

This rearrangement joins TRBV10-3 to TRBJ1-2; the match to TRBD1 covers 11 bases. Trimming took 11 bases from V and 7 from J; bases not matched to a gene: 9. The CDR3 totals 13 residues. Germline lookup yields CDR1 ENHRY and CDR2 SYGVKD. This CDR3 is CAFSGQGAIGYTF. In nucleotides, the CDR3 is TGTGCCTTCTCCGGACAGGGGGCAATTGGCTACACCTTC.

This clone appeared once. This chain links TRBV11-2 with TRBJ2-1; a weak D match, TRBD1 (6 bases). V was clipped by 5 bases and J by 4 bases, with 15 bases between them. The CDR3 runs 15 residues. Germline lookup yields CDR1 SGHAT and CDR2 FQNNGV. The CDR3 DNA reads as TGTGCCAGCAGCCCGACCGAGGACAGATACAATGAGCAGTTCTTC. It yields the protein CASSPTEDRYNEQFF.